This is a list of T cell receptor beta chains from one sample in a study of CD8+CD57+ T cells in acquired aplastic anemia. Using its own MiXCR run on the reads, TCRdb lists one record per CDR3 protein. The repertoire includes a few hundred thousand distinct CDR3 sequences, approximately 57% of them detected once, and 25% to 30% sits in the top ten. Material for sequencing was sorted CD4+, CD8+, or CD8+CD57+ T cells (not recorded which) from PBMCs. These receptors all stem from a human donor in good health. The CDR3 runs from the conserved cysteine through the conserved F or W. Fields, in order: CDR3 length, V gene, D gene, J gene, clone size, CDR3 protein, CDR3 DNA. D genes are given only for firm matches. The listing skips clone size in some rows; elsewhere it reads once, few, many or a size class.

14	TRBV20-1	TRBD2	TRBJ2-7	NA	CSALTASGIYEQYF	TGCAGTGCTTTAACGGCTAGCGGGATCTACGAGCAGTACTTC
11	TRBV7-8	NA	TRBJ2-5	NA	CASSTRETQYF	TGTGCCAGCAGCACCCGAGAGACCCAGTACTTC
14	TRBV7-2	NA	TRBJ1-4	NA	CASSLGGLREKLFF	TGTGCCAGCAGCTTGGGGGGGCTTAGGGAAAAACTGTTTTTT
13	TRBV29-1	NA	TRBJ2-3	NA	CSVAGINADTQYF	TGCAGCGTTGCAGGGATTAATGCAGATACGCAGTATTTT
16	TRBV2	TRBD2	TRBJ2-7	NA	CASSEWGGSGIPRQYF	TGTGCCAGCAGTGAATGGGGGGGTAGCGGGATTCCTAGGCAGTACTTC
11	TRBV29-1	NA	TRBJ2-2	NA	CSYVDTGELFF	TGCAGCTACGTGGACACCGGGGAGCTGTTTTTT
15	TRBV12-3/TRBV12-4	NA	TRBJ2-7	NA	CASRPAGRSVYEQYF	TGTGCCAGCAGGCCTGCCGGACGGTCCGTCTACGAGCAGTACTTC
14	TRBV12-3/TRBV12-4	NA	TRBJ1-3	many	CASSPVDFGNTIYF	TGTGCCAGCAGCCCCGTCGACTTTGGAAACACCATATATTTT
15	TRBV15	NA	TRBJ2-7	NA	CATSREGGPPREQYF	TGTGCCACCAGCAGAGAGGGCGGACCGCCTAGGGAGCAGTACTTC
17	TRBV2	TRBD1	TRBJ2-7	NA	CASSELRWDRDNYEQYF	TGTGCCAGCAGTGAGCTCCGGTGGGACAGGGATAATTACGAGCAGTACTTC
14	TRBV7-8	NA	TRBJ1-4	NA	CASSRLGAREKLFF	TGTGCCAGCAGTCGACTGGGGGCACGGGAAAAACTGTTTTTT
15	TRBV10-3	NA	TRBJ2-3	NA	CAISVGQRRTDTQYF	TGTGCCATCAGTGTTGGACAGAGACGCACAGATACGCAGTATTTT
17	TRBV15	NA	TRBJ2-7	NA	CATSSLKGDLLSYEQYF	TGTGCCACCAGCAGCTTGAAAGGGGACCTACTCTCCTACGAGCAGTACTTC
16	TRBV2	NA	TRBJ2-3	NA	CASSPWSGSSTDTQYF	TGTGCCAGCAGTCCGTGGAGCGGCTCTAGCACAGATACGCAGTATTTT
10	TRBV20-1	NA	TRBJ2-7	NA	CSARDPEQYF	TGCAGTGCTAGAGATCCCGAGCAGTACTTC